Each of the 29 T cell receptor beta chains below was sequenced from the same sample in a study of blood T cells in healthy people across ages. Alongside a J-beta primer mix, a sample-barcoded 5' primer served in a second PCR lasting 7 to 11 cycles. Via MiXCR, TCRdb re-called the 5' RACE reads, giving one row per CDR3 protein. The data show roughly 800,000 distinct CDR3 sequences, less than 70% seen once. Sequences were obtained from blood. The receptors derive from an elderly man in good health.

The gene calls are TRBV3-1 and TRBJ2-3, with D tentatively TRBD2 (5 bases). The CDR3 consists of 15 residues. The germline gives CDR1 LGHDT, CDR2 YNNKEL (reference sequence). Trimming removed 6 bases at V and 8 bases at J, with 21 bases between. CDR3 region: CASRSSGVPAGTQYF. CDR3 bases: TGTGCCAGCAGATCGAGCGGAGTTCCGGCGGGTACGCAGTATTTT.

A note on this clonotype: One end of the junction is discordant with germline, which a read error may explain. The chain employs TRBV3-1 and TRBJ1-1; no clear D gene. The CDR3 has 15 residues. Looked up from germline, CDR1 is LGHDT and CDR2 is YNNKEL (reference sequence). CDR3 region: CASSQDGSTNTEAFF. The CDR3 DNA is TGTGCCAGCAGTCAAGACGGCAGTACGAACACTGAAGCTTTCTTT. Filled out from reference TRBV3-1 and TRBJ1-1, the complete variable domain reads DTAVSQTPKYLVTQMGNDKSIKCEQNLGHDTMYWYKQDSKKFLKIMFSYNNKELIINETVPNRFSPKSPDKAHLNLHINSLELGDSAVYFCASSQDGSTNTEAFFGQGTRLTVV.

This chain links TRBV3-1 with TRBJ2-5; TRBD1 agrees at 9 bases. From germline, CDR1 is LGHDT and CDR2 YNNKEL (reference sequence). This CDR3 comprises 16 residues. J lost 5 bases, V lost 1 base, and 8 bases had no gene match. The CDR3 protein is CASSQGWTGEGETQYF. The CDR3 nucleotides read TGTGCCAGCAGCCAAGGATGGACAGGGGAAGGGGAGACCCAGTACTTC.

CDR3 region: CSAREERDYYEQYF. The DNA for the CDR3 is TGCAGTGCTAGAGAGGAGCGGGACTACTACGAGCAGTACTTC. The rearrangement links TRBV20-1 to TRBJ2-4; TRBD2 matches at 7 bases. The J call may be incorrect, as the DNA end agrees better with TRBJ2-7. This CDR3 comprises 14 residues. Germline CDR1 is DFQATT and CDR2 is SNEGSKA (reference sequence).

This clonotype was seen a handful of times. In nucleotides, the CDR3 is TGTGCCAGCAGTGCCAATCCATCCTACGAGCAGTACTTC. This codes for CASSANPSYEQYF. The rearrangement links TRBV25-1 to TRBJ2-7; the D is unclear. The germline V gene encodes CDR1 MGHDK and CDR2 SYGVNS. The CDR3 covers 13 residues. The V and J ends lost 4 bases and 1 base respectively, with 8 bases between them.

The chain combines TRBV6-5 with TRBJ2-4, with D possibly matching TRBD1 (6 bases). The V end was cut by 2 bases, the J end by 1 base, with 12 bases between. CDR1 is MNHEY and CDR2 is SVGAGI in the germline V gene. The CDR3 has 16 amino acids. The CDR3 bases are TGTGCCAGCAGTTACCGGGCAGGGGCCGCCAAAAACATTCAGTACTTC. Protein sequence: CASSYRAGAAKNIQYF.

The J gene is TRBJ2-1, the V gene TRBV11-2, with D possibly called TRBD1 or TRBD2 (5 bases each). The germline V gene encodes CDR1 SGHAT and CDR2 FQNNGV. The CDR3 sequence is 15 residues long. V was pared by 5 bases and J by 6 bases, with 17 bases between. CDR3 DNA sequence: TGTGCCAGCAGCCGAGAGGGACCCCTGGGCAATGAGCAGTTCTTC. Amino acid sequence: CASSREGPLGNEQFF.

The chain uses TRBV6-6 and TRBJ2-1; 8 bases line up with TRBD1. Germline V CDR1 and CDR2: MNHNY, SVGAGI (reference sequence). The length of the CDR3 is 17 residues. Trimming took 0 bases from V and 8 from J; bases not matched to a gene: 12. CDR3 protein: CASSYSRGLQGAHEQFF. CDR3 bases: TGTGCCAGCAGTTACTCGAGGGGTCTTCAGGGGGCACATGAGCAGTTCTTC.

This clonotype came up a few times. V gene TRBV7-8 combines with J gene TRBJ1-2, with D perhaps matching TRBD1 (5 bases). CDR1 SGHVS and CDR2 FQNEAQ come from the germline V gene. V was cut by 5 bases and J by 8 bases, with 18 bases left in between. The CDR3 is made up of 14 amino acids. The DNA of the CDR3 is TGTGCCAGCAGCGAAGGGACGCCCCGCGGCGGCTACACCTTC. Encoded protein: CASSEGTPRGGYTF.

The table lists this clonotype with a few counts. The chain combines TRBV10-3 with TRBJ2-1; D unresolved. Germline lookup yields CDR1 ENHRY and CDR2 SYGVKD. The CDR3 contains 12 residues. V lost 4 bases and J 10 bases, leaving 11 bases between the germline ends. CDR3 DNA sequence: TGTGCCATCAGTGGGGGAAGTGGAGAGCAGTTCTTC. This translates into CAISGGSGEQFF.

This chain connects TRBV3-1 to TRBJ2-5; D is perhaps TRBD2 (5 bases). V was shortened by 4 bases and J by 11 bases, with 23 bases between the two germline ends. Germline CDR1 LGHDT, CDR2 YNNKEL (reference sequence). The CDR3 consists of 15 residues. This chain's CDR3 is CASSPPFWLGDEQYF. In nucleotides, the CDR3 is TGTGCCAGCAGCCCCCCCTTTTGGTTGGGAGATGAGCAGTACTTC.

This clonotype was seen a few times. The chain joins TRBV6-1 to TRBJ1-2, with D possibly matching TRBD1 (5 bases). Germline CDR1 and CDR2: MNHNS and SASEGT. Trimming took off 6 bases at V and 3 bases at J, with 11 bases between the two ends. The CDR3 contains 13 residues. CDR3 residues: CASRPWGDYGYTF. For the CDR3, the DNA is TGTGCCAGCAGACCTTGGGGGGACTATGGCTACACCTTC.

This sequence joins TRBV20-1 and TRBJ1-4; TRBD1 might be the D (6 bases). Germline V gene lookup returns CDR1 DFQATT and CDR2 SNEGSKA (reference sequence). This CDR3 is 15 amino acids long. V lost 0 bases and J 5 bases, leaving 13 bases between the germline ends. CDR3 region: CSARDIGGRNEKLFF. CDR3 DNA: TGCAGTGCTAGAGATATCGGGGGGCGGAATGAAAAACTGTTTTTT.

This clonotype showed up just a few times. This chain uses TRBV5-1 with TRBJ2-5; TRBD2 matches at 7 bases. The CDR3 is 16 residues long. Per the germline V gene, CDR1 is SGHRS and CDR2 is YFSETQ. The V gene end was trimmed by 4 bases and the J gene end by 4 bases; junction bases not matched to a gene: 13. The CDR3 coding sequence is TGCGCCAGCAGCCAACCGGAGCGGGGAAACACAGAGACCCAGTACTTC. It yields the protein CASSQPERGNTETQYF.

This clonotype was counted a few times. The chain uses TRBV7-6 and TRBJ2-7; 8 bases are a match to TRBD2. The CDR3 consists of 15 residues. The ends lost 0 bases at V and 3 bases at J; junction bases unmatched: 4. CDR1 and CDR2 (germline): SGHVS, FNYEAQ. The CDR3 region has the DNA TGTGCCAGCAGCTTAGCTAGCGGGACCAACTACGAGCAGTACTTC. This gives the protein CASSLASGTNYEQYF. The variable domain in full, with the rest retrieved from reference TRBV7-6 and TRBJ2-7, is GAGVSQSPRYKVTKRGQDVALRCDPISGHVSLYWYRQALGQGPEFLTYFNYEAQQDKSGLPNDRFSAERPEGSISTLTIQRTEQRDSAMYRCASSLASGTNYEQYFGPGTRLTVT.

The V and J genes are TRBV18 and TRBJ1-4; the match to TRBD1 covers 7 bases. Trimming at V came to 0 bases and at J to 3 bases, leaving 1 base not matched to a gene. The CDR3 is made up of 15 amino acids. Germline CDR1 and CDR2: KGHSH and LQKENI. CDR3 amino acids: CASSPPGTANEKLFF. The CDR3 DNA sequence: TGTGCCAGCTCACCACCAGGGACAGCTAATGAAAAACTGTTTTTT.

This clonotype was observed a single time. A clone one base away is much larger, so this may be a read error. Written as DNA, the CDR3 is TGTGCCATCAGTAATGCCAGCGGGGCCTCCTACAATGAGCAGTTCTTC. Its protein product is CAISNASGASYNEQFF. V gene TRBV10-3 combines with J gene TRBJ2-1; 7 bases fit TRBD2. Germline assignment: CDR1 ENHRY and CDR2 SYGVKD. This CDR3 is 16 amino acids long. After removal of 5 bases from V and 0 bases from J, the junction contained 7 bases not matched to a gene.

This sequence joins TRBV6-5 and TRBJ2-7, with TRBD2 matching 7 bases. J gave up 8 bases and V 8 bases, and 6 bases lay outside the gene matches. The germline gives CDR1 MNHEY, CDR2 SVGAGI. The CDR3 loop spans 11 amino acids. CDR3 sequence reads: CASWEGGKQYF. The DNA for the CDR3 is TGTGCCAGCTGGGAGGGAGGAAAGCAGTACTTC.

The rearrangement uses TRBV6-5 and TRBJ2-1; D is unclear. CDR3 length: 11 amino acids. Trimming cost V 6 bases and J 13 bases, with 13 bases left between them. In germline, CDR1 is MNHEY, CDR2 SVGAGI. This CDR3 reads CASSLGAVQFF. DNA of the CDR3: TGTGCCAGCAGCCTGGGTGCGGTACAGTTCTTC.

The V and J genes are TRBV5-1 and TRBJ1-2, with 9 bases identical to TRBD1. Germline V CDR1 and CDR2: SGHRS, YFSETQ. With V trimmed by 3 bases and J by 7 bases, 13 bases remained unmatched. The length of the CDR3 is 16 residues. CDR3 coding DNA: TGCGCCAGCAGCTCGGAACCGGGACAGGGAATTCCTGGCTACACCTTC. This translates into CASSSEPGQGIPGYTF.

There are many counts of this clonotype. Given a much more abundant clone one base away, this may be a read error. The V call is TRBV12-3 or TRBV12-4, the J call TRBJ2-5, with 8 positions matching TRBD2. After removal of 6 bases from V and 11 bases from J, the junction contained 14 bases not matched to a gene. This CDR3 has 14 amino acids. The DNA for the CDR3 is TGTGCCAGCAGCCCATCGACTAGCGCCAATGAGCAGTACTTC. It codes for CASSPSTSANEQYF.

The V call is TRBV12-3 or TRBV12-4, the J call TRBJ1-2, with D tentatively TRBD1 (5 bases). Trimming removed 5 bases at V and 2 bases at J, with 18 bases between. This CDR3 is 16 amino acids long. CDR3 amino acids: CASSRLPGVGNYGYTF. In nucleotides, the CDR3 is TGTGCCAGCAGTCGTCTTCCGGGGGTTGGGAACTATGGCTACACCTTC.

Remarks on this clonotype: At one end, the junction sequence differs from germline, possibly due to a read error. J is TRBJ2-7 and V is TRBV12-3 or TRBV12-4; D perhaps matches TRBD2 (5 bases). The tail of the sequence fits TRBJ2-5 better, so the J call may be wrong. CDR3 length equals 14 residues. In DNA form, the CDR3 reads TGTGCCAGCGGTTTAGAGGGTGTCGGGGAGACCCAGTACTTC. Protein product: CASGLEGVGETQYF.

This clonotype was detected once. The chain joins TRBV20-1 to TRBJ2-5, with a weak D call TRBD2 (5 bases). CDR3 length equals 14 residues. Germline V CDR1 and CDR2: DFQATT, SNEGSKA (reference sequence). CDR3 nucleotide sequence: TGCAGGGCTGGGTTAACTAGAGCCCAAGAGACCCAGTACTTC. Its translation: CRAGLTRAQETQYF.

In this sample, this clonotype turned up a few times. The V call is TRBV20-1, the J call TRBJ2-5, with a tentative D call TRBD1 (5 bases). The CDR3 consists of 15 residues. Trimming shortened V by 3 bases and J by 4 bases, and 18 bases separated the two germline ends. Germline V CDR1 and CDR2: DFQATT, SNEGSKA (reference sequence). The CDR3 protein is CSARGQQGVGETQYF. In nucleotides, the CDR3 is TGCAGTGCTAGGGGGCAACAAGGGGTCGGAGAGACCCAGTACTTC.

About this clonotype: A much larger clone sits a single nucleotide away, making a read error possible. The CDR3: CASRSTRGGRGQRSYNEQYF. Written as DNA, the CDR3 is TGTGCCAGCAGATCAACCCGGGGGGGTCGAGGGCAAAGATCCTACAATGAGCAGTACTTC. V and J are TRBV11-1 and TRBJ2-5; TRBD2 aligns across 8 bases. The V gene end was trimmed by 6 bases and the J gene end by 11 bases; junction bases not matched to a gene: 32. The V gene's germline CDR1 is SGHAT and CDR2 FQDESV (reference sequence). CDR3 size: 20 residues. Together with reference TRBV11-1 and TRBJ2-5, the CDR3 gives the full variable domain: EAEVAQSPRYKITEKSQAVAFWCDPISGHATLYWYRQILGQGPELLVQFQDESVVDDSQLPKDRFSAERLKGVDSTLKIQPAELGDSAMYLCASRSTRGGRGQRSYNEQYFGPGTRLLVL.

Details on this clonotype: One end of the junction varies from germline; a read error may be responsible. The chain links TRBV20-1 to TRBJ1-5; no reliable D call. CDR3 size: 13 residues. The germline gives CDR1 DFQATT, CDR2 SNEGSKA (reference sequence). The CDR3, as DNA: TGCAGTGCTAGACCAGTCGGCAATCAGCTCCAGCATTTT. Residues: CSARPVGNQLQHF.

This clonotype was observed a few times. The rearrangement links TRBV5-1 to TRBJ2-5; 9 bases agree with TRBD1. The CDR3 has 15 amino acids. Losses at the gene ends were 0 bases for V and 5 bases for J; bases not matched to a gene: 5. Germline values: CDR1 SGHRS, CDR2 YFSETQ. The chain's CDR3 is CASSLATGQGETQYF. The CDR3 DNA is TGCGCCAGCAGCTTGGCCACGGGACAGGGCGAGACCCAGTACTTC. Drawing the rest from reference TRBV5-1 and TRBJ2-5, the complete variable domain is KAGVTQTPRYLIKTRGQQVTLSCSPISGHRSVSWYQQTPGQGLQFLFEYFSETQRNKGNFPGRFSGRQFSNSRSEMNVSTLELGDSALYLCASSLATGQGETQYFGPGTRLLVL.

The V call is TRBV11-2, the J call TRBJ2-5; 14 bases agree with TRBD2. Looked up from germline, CDR1 is SGHAT and CDR2 is FQNNGV. This CDR3 is built from 16 residues. V shed 6 bases and J 5 bases; nucleotides not matched to a gene: 8. For the CDR3, the DNA is TGTGCCAGCAGGGGACTAGCGGGAGTTAGGTTTGAGACCCAGTACTTC. This translates into CASRGLAGVRFETQYF.